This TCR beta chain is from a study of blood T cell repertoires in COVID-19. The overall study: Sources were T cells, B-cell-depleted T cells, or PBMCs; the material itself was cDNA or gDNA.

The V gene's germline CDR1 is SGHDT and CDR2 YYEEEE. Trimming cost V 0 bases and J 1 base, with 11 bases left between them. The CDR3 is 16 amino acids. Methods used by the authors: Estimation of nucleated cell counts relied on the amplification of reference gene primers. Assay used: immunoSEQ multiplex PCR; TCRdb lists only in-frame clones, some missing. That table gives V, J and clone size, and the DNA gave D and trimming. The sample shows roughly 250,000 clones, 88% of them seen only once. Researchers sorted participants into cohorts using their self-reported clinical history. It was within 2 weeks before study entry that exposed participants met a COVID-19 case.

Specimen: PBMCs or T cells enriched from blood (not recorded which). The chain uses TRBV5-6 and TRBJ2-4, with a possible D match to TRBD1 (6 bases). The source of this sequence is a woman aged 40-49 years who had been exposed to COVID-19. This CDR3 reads CASSLARDMAKNIQYF. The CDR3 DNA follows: TGTGCCAGCAGCTTGGCCAGGGACATGGCCAAAAACATTCAGTACTTC. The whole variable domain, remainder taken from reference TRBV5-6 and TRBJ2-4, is DAGVTQSPTHLIKTRGQQVTLRCSPKSGHDTVSWYQQALGQGPQFIFQYYEEEERQRGNFPDRFSGHQFPNYSSELNVNALLLGDSALYLCASSLARDMAKNIQYFGAGTRLSVL.